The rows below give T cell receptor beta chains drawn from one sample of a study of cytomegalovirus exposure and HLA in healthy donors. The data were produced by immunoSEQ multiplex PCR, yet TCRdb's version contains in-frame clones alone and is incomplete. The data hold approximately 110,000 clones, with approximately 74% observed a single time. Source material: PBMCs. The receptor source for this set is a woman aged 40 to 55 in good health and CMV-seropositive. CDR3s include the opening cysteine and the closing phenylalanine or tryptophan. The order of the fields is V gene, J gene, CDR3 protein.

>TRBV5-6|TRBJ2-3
CASSPRDRADTQYF
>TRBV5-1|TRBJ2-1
CASSWQGYNEQFF
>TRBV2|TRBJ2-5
CASSEWNTGKETQYF
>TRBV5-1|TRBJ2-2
CASSSGLAGGPGTGELFF
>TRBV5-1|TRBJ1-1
CASSFAGNTEAFF
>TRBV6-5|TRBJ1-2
CASSEMKLYGYTF
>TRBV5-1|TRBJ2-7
CASSLLAGGSYEQYF
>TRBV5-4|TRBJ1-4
CASSLPTNEKLFF
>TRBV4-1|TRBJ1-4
CASSQDGTAGNEKLFF
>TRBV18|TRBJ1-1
CASSPQPFEAFF
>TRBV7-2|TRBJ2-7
CASSFFSGTLASYEQYF
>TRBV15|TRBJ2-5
CATSRELAGGLSETQYF
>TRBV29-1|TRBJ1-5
CSVLGQGPNQPQHF
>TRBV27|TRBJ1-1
CASRQGPITMNTEAFF
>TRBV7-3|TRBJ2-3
CASSSARGSTVNTQYF
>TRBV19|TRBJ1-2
CASRARDRGGYTF
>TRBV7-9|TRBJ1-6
CASSLSGNNSPLHF
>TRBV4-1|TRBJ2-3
CASSQAGLGRSNTQYF
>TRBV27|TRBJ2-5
CASSWDPGQGLETQYF
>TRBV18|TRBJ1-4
CASSPGATNEKLFF
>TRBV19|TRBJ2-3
CASSMSGTAFTDTQYF
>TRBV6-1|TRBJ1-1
CASTLRPGEAFF
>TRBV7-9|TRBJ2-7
CSSSGRALSSYEQYF
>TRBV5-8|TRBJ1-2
CASSLRTGGGYTF
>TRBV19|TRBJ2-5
CASSMGGETQYF
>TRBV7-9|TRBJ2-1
CSSSLALAGTYNEQFF
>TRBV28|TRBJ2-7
CASSLRTSRAYEQYF
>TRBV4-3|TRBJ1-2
CASSPGVAGWDGYTF
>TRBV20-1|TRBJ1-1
CSAPRSREAFF
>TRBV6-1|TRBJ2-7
CASKGGTGSYEQYF
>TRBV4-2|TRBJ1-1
CASSPYRLETSPIEAFF
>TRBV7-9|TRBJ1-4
CASSFGIGAESNEKLFF
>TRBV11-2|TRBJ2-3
CASSPSGTSGGHTQYF
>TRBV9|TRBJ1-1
CASSPQVVQSTEAFF
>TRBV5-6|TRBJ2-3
CASSLGLAGDHTQYF
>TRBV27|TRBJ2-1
CASSLGGGAGEQFF
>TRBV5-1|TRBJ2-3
CASSPGQDGDTQYF
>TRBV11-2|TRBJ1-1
CASSAFRGLNTEAFF
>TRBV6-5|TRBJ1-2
CASSSGTTNYGYTF
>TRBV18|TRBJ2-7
CASSPGSRTYEQYF
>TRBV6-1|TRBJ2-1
CASTGQGPNEQFF
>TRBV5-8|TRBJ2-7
CASSLNTPLHEQYF
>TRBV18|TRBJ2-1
CASSPPLGLAGGYSYNEQFF